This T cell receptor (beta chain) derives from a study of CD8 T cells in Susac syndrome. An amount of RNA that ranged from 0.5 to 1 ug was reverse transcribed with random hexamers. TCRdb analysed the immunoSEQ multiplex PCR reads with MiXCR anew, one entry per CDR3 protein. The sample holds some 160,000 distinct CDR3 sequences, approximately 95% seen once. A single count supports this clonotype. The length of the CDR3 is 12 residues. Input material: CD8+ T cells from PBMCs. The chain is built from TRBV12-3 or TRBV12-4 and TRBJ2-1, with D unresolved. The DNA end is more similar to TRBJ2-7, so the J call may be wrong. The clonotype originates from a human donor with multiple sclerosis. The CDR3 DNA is TGTGCCAGCAGTGTCCTGGGTGCTGAGCAGTACTTC. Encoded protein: CASSVLGAEQYF.